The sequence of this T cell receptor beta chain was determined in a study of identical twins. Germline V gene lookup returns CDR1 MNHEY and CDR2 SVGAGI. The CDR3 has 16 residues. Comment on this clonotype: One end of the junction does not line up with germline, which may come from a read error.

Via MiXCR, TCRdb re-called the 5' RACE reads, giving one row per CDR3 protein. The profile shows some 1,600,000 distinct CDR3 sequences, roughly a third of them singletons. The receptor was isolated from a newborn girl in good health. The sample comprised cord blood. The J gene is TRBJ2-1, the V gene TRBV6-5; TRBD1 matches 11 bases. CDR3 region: CASRYSGTGGHNEQFF. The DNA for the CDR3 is TGTGCCAGCAGATACTCTGGGACAGGGGGTCACAATGAGCAGTTCTTC.